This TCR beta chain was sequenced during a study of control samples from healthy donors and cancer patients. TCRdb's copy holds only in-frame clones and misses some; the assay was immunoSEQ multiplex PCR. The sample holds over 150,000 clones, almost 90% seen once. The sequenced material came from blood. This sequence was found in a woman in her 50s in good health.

The CDR3 reads CASSFGYYEQYF. DNA for the CDR3: TGTGCCAGCAGCTTCGGATACTACGAGCAGTACTTC. The V and J genes are TRBV11-1 and TRBJ2-7; D is undetermined. The CDR3 runs to 12 residues. The germline V gene has CDR1 SGHAT and CDR2 FQDESV (reference sequence). V was cut by 3 bases and J by 3 bases, with 6 bases left in between.